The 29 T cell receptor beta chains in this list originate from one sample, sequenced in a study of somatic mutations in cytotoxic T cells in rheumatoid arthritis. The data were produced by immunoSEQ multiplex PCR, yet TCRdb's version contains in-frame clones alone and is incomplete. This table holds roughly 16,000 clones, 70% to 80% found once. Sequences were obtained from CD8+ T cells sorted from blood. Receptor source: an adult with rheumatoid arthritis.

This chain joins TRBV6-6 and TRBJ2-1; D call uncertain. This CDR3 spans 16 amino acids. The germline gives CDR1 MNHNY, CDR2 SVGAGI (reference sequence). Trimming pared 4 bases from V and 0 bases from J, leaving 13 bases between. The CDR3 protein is CASSSLDLSSYNEQFF. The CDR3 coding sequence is TGTGCCAGCAGTTCACTGGATTTAAGCTCCTACAATGAGCAGTTCTTC.

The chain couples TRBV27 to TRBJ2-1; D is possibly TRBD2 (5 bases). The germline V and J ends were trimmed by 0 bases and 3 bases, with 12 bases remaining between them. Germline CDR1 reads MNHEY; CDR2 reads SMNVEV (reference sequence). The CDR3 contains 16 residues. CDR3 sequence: CASSLSASGIYNEQFF. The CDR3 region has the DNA TGTGCCAGCAGTTTATCGGCGAGCGGCATCTACAATGAGCAGTTCTTC.

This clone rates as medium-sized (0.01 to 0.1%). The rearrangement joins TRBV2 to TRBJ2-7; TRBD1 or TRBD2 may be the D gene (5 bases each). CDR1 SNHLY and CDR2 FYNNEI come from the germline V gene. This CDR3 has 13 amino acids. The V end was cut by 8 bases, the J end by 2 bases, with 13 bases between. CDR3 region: CASRDAEPYEQYV. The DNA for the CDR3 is TGTGCCAGCCGGGACGCCGAGCCCTACGAGCAGTACGTC.

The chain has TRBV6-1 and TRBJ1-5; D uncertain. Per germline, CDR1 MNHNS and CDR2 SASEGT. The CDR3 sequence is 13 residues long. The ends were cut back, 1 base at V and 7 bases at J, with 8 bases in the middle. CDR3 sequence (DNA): TGTGCCAGCAGTGAAGGGGAGGTGCAGCCCCAGCATTTT. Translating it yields CASSEGEVQPQHF.

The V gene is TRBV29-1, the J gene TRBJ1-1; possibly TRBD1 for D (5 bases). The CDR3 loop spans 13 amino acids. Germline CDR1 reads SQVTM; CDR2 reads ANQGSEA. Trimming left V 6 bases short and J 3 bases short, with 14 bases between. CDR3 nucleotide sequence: TGCAGCGTCTATAGGGGCACCTACACTGAAGCTTTCTTT. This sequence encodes CSVYRGTYTEAFF.

DNA for the CDR3: TGCGCCAGCAGCCAAGATCGTGGCGGGGGGGCATCCGAGCAGTTCTTC. This translates into CASSQDRGGGASEQFF. The rearrangement joins TRBV4-1 to TRBJ2-1, with TRBD2 identical over 9 bases. Germline V CDR1 and CDR2: MGHRA, YSYEKL. Trimming at V came to 0 bases and at J to 10 bases, leaving 10 bases not matched to a gene. This CDR3 contains 16 residues.

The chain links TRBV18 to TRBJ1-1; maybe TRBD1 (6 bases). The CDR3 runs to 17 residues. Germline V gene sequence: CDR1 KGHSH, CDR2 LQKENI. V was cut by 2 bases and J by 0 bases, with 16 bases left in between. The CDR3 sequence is CASSPGEVRGLNTEAFF. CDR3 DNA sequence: TGTGCCAGCTCACCAGGGGAAGTGCGGGGGCTGAACACTGAAGCTTTCTTT. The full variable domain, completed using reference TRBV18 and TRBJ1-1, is NAGVMQNPRHLVRRRGQEARLRCSPMKGHSHVYWYRQLPEEGLKFMVYLQKENIIDESGMPKERFSAEFPKEGPSILRIQQVVRGDSAAYFCASSPGEVRGLNTEAFFGQGTRLTVV.

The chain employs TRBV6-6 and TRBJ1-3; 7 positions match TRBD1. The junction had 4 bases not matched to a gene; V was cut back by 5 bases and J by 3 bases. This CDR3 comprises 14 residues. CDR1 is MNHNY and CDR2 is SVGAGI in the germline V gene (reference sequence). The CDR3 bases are TGTGCCAGCAGTCCCCGGGACAGTGGAAACACCATATATTTT. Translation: CASSPRDSGNTIYF.

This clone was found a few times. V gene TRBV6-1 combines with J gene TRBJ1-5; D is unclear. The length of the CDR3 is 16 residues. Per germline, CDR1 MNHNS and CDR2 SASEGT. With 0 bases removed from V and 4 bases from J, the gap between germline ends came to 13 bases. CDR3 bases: TGTGCCAGCAGTGAAGCGGGTTGGGCAGAAAATCAGCCCCAGCATTTT. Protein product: CASSEAGWAENQPQHF.

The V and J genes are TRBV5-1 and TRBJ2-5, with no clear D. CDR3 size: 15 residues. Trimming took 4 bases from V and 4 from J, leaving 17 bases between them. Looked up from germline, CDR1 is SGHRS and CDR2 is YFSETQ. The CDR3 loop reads CASSAGMSERETQYF. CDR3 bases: TGCGCCAGCAGCGCAGGAATGTCGGAGCGAGAGACCCAGTACTTC.

CDR3 amino acids: CASSLGRDRPQETQYF. CDR3 DNA sequence: TGTGCCAGCAGCTTAGGGCGGGACAGACCCCAAGAGACCCAGTACTTC. This sequence joins TRBV7-8 and TRBJ2-5; weak D call: TRBD1 (7 bases). Per germline, CDR1 SGHVS and CDR2 FQNEAQ. CDR3 length: 16 residues. Trimming pared 1 base from V and 1 base from J, leaving 13 bases between.

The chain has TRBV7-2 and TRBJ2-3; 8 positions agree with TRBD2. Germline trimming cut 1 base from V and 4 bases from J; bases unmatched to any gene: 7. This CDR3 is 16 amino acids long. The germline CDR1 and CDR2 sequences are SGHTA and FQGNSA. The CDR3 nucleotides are TGTGCCAGCAGCTTAGTCGGGGGGGGTAGCTCAGATACGCAGTATTTT. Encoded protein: CASSLVGGGSSDTQYF.

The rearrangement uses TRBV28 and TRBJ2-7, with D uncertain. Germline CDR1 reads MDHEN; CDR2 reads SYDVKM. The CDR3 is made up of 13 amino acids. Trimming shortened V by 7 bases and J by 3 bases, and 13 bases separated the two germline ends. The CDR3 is CASTGTEFYEQYF. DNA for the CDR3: TGTGCCAGCACAGGAACGGAGTTCTACGAGCAGTACTTC.

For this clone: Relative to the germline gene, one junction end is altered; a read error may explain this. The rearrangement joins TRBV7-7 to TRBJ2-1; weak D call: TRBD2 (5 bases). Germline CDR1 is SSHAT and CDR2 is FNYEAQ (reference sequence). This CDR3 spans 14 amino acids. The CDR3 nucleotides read TGTGCTAGCAGCTTAGAACCGGGGTTCAATGAGCAGTTCTTC. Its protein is CASSLEPGFNEQFF.

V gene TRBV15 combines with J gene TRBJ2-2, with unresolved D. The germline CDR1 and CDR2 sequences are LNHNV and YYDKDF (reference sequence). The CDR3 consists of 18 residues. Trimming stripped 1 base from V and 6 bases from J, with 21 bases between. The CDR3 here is CATSRVAGTDLEAGELFF. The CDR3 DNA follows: TGTGCCACCAGCAGAGTGGCAGGAACTGACCTAGAGGCCGGGGAGCTGTTTTTT.

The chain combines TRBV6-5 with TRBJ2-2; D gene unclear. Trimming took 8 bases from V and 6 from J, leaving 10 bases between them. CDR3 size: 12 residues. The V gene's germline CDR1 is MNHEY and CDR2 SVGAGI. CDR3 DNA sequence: TGTGCCAGCTTCCAAGCAGCCGGGGAGCTGTTTTTT. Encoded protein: CASFQAAGELFF.

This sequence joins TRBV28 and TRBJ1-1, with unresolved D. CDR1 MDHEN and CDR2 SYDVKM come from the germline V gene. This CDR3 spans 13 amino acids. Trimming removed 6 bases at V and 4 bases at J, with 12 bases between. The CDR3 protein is CASRTPRATEAFF. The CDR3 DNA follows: TGTGCCAGCAGGACACCCCGGGCCACTGAAGCTTTCTTT.

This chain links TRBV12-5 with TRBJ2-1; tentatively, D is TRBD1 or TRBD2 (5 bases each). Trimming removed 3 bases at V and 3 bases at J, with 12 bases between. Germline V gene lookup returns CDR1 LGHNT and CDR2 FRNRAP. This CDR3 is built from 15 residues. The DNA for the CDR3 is TGTGCTAGTGGTTTCGGGACGAGGGACTACAATGAGCAGTTCTTC. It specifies CASGFGTRDYNEQFF.

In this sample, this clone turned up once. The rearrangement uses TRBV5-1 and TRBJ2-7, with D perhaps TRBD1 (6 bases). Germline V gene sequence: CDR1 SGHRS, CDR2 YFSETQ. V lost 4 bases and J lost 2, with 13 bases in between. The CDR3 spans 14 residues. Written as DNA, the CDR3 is TGCGCCAGCAGCGCCCGGGACAAAGCCTACGAGCAGTACGTC. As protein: CASSARDKAYEQYV.

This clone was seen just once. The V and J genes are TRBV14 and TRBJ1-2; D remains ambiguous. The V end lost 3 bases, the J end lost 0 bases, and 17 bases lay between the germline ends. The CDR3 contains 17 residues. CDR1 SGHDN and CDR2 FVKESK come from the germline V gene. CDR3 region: CASSHGIWAGANYGYTF. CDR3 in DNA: TGTGCCAGCAGCCATGGGATTTGGGCAGGCGCTAACTATGGCTACACCTTC.

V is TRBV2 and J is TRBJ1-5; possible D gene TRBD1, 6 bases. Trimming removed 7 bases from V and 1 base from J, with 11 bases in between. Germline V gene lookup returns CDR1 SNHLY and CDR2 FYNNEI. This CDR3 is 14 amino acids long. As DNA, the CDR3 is TGTGCCAGCACGAGGGGGGGGAGCAATCAGCCCCAGCATTTT. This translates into CASTRGGSNQPQHF.

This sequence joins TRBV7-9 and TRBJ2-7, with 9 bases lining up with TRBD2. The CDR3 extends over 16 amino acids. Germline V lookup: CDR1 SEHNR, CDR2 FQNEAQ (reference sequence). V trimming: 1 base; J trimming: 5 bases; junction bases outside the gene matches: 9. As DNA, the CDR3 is TGTGCCAGCAGCTTAGATAGCGGGGGAGGGTACAACGAGCAGTACGTC. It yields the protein CASSLDSGGGYNEQYV.

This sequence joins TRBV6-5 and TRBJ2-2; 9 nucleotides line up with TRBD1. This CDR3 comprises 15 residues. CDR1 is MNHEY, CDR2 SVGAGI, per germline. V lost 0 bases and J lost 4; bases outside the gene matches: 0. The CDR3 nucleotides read TGTGCCAGCAGTTACTCGGACAGGGGCACCGGGGAGCTGTTTTTT. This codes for CASSYSDRGTGELFF.

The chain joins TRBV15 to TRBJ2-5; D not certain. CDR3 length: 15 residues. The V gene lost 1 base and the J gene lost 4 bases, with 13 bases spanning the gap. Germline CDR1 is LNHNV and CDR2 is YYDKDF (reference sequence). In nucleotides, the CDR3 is TGTGCCACCAGCAGAGCCCCTCCGACGGGAGAGACCCAGTACTTC. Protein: CATSRAPPTGETQYF.

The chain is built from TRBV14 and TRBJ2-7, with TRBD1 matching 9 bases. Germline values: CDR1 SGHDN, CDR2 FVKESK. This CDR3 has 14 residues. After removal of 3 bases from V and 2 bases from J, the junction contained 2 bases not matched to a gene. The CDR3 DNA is TGTGCCAGCAGCCAGGGACAGGGTACCTACGAGCAGTACTTC. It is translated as CASSQGQGTYEQYF.

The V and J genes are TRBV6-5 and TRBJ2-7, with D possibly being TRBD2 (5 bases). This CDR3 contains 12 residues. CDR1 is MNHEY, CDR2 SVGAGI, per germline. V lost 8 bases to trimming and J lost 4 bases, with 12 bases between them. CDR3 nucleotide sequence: TGTGCCAGCGGACTCGGGCCGTACGAGCAGTACGTC. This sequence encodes CASGLGPYEQYV.

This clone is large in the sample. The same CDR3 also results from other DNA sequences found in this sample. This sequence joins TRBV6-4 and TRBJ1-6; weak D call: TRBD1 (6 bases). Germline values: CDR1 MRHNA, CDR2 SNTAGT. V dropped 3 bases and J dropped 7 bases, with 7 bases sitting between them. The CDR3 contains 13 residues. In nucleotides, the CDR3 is TGTGCCAGCAGTGAGGGGGCGAATTCACCCCTCCACTTT. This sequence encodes CASSEGANSPLHF.

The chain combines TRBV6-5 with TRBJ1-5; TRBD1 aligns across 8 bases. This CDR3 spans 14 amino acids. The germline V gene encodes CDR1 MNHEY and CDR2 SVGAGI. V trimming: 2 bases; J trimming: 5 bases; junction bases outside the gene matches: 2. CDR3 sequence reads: CASSYEQGDQPQHF. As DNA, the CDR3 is TGTGCCAGCAGTTACGAACAGGGGGATCAGCCCCAGCATTTT.

The CDR3, as DNA: TGTGCCTGGAGTGTAACAGACCCTAGCACAGATACGCAGTATTTT. It translates to CAWSVTDPSTDTQYF. The chain couples TRBV30 to TRBJ2-3; no firm D call. This CDR3 region has 15 residues. The germline V gene encodes CDR1 GTSNPN and CDR2 SVGIG (reference sequence). Trimming shortened V by 0 bases and J by 0 bases, and 10 bases separated the two germline ends.